This is a list of T cell receptor beta chains from one sample in a study of radiotherapy plus CTLA-4 blockade in lung cancer. Sequenced by immunoSEQ multiplex PCR; TCRdb stores in-frame clones only, minus some. The sample records 85,000 to 90,000 clones, 70% to 90% being singletons. This specimen was peripheral blood, taken from a patient treated with radiotherapy plus ipilimumab. The receptors originated from a human donor with non-small cell lung cancer that progressed on radiotherapy plus ipilimumab. The CDR3 runs from the conserved cysteine through the conserved F or W. A D gene is named only where the DNA matches it firmly. Some rows have no size entry. The others give once, few or many, or a class for an expanded clone.

>TRBV11-3|NA|TRBJ1-2|NA
TGTGCCAGCAGCGGGGGAGCCCCAAACTATGGCTACACCTTC
CASSGGAPNYGYTF
>TRBV4-2|once|TRBJ1-1|NA
TGTGCCAGCAGCCCGTTTATGAACACTGAAGCTTTCTTT
CASSPFMNTEAFF
>TRBV4-3|NA|TRBJ2-1|NA
TGCGCCAGCAGCCAAGGTGTTGGAGGTGAGCAGTTCTTC
CASSQGVGGEQFF
>TRBV4-3|NA|TRBJ2-1|NA
TGCGCCAGCAGCCAAGATGTGGGGGCCTACAATGAGCAGTTCTTC
CASSQDVGAYNEQFF
>TRBV5-5|NA|TRBJ1-1|NA
TGTGCCAGCAGCTTGGCCGACAGCACTGAAGCTTTCTTT
CASSLADSTEAFF
>TRBV7-9|NA|TRBJ2-7|TRBD1
TGTGCCAGCAGCTCGGACAGGCGGATCTACGAGCAGTACTTC
CASSSDRRIYEQYF
>TRBV5-1|NA|TRBJ2-7|NA
TGCGCCAGCAGCTTGGGCGGGGTAATCAGCTACGAGCAGTACTTC
CASSLGGVISYEQYF
>TRBV7-8|NA|TRBJ2-7|NA
TGTGCCAGCTCGGCGGCAGCCTCCTACGAGCAGTACTTC
CASSAAASYEQYF
>TRBV7-3|NA|TRBJ2-3|NA
TGTGCCAGCAGTCTGGGGGGCACAGATACGCAGTATTTT
CASSLGGTDTQYF
>TRBV15|NA|TRBJ2-3|TRBD1
TGTGCCACCAGCAGAGATAGGGGGCCCGCGGATACGCAGTATTTT
CATSRDRGPADTQYF
>TRBV7-9|NA|TRBJ1-3|TRBD1
TGTGCCAGCAGCTTAGCGGGGACAGGGAGGACTGGAAACACCATATATTTT
CASSLAGTGRTGNTIYF
>TRBV5-5|once|TRBJ1-1|NA
TGTGCCAGCACCGGGCTGAGCGAAGCTTTCTTT
CASTGLSEAFF
>TRBV5-1|NA|TRBJ1-3|NA
TGCGCCAGCAGAACCGGGACGGCCTCTGGAAACACCATATATTTT
CASRTGTASGNTIYF
>TRBV15|NA|TRBJ1-2|TRBD1
TGTGCCACCAGCAGAGATCTAGGACAGGGCTATGGCTACACCTTC
CATSRDLGQGYGYTF
>TRBV2|NA|TRBJ2-1|TRBD1
TGTGCCAGCAGATTGGACAGGAGCTCCTACAATGAGCAGTTCTTC
CASRLDRSSYNEQFF
>TRBV6-5|NA|TRBJ2-6|NA
TGTGCCAGCACCAAGGGGCTCTCTGGGGCCAACGTCCTGACTTTC
CASTKGLSGANVLTF
>TRBV2|NA|TRBJ1-5|TRBD1
TGTGCCAGCAGTGAAGGGGGGACAGGGTCCCAGCCCCAGCATTTT
CASSEGGTGSQPQHF
>TRBV14|NA|TRBJ2-5|NA
TGTGCCAGCAGCCAACTACTATGGGAGACCCAGTACTTC
CASSQLLWETQYF
>TRBV7-9|NA|TRBJ2-7|NA
TGTGCCAGCAGCTTCGGGGTGAGCTACGAGCAGTACTTC
CASSFGVSYEQYF
>TRBV7-2|NA|TRBJ2-7|TRBD2
TGTGCCAGCAGCTTAGATTTAGCGGGCGAGCAGTACTTC
CASSLDLAGEQYF
>TRBV5-5|NA|TRBJ1-2|TRBD1
TGTGCCAGCAGCTTAGGGCAGGGGGAGAACTATGGCTACACCTTC
CASSLGQGENYGYTF
>TRBV2|NA|TRBJ1-1|NA
TGTGCCAGCAGTGAAGCGCTGGGGGAATTTACTGAAGCTTTCTTT
CASSEALGEFTEAFF
>TRBV4-1|once|TRBJ2-3|NA
TGCGCCAGCAGCCTCGGCGGGACGCTAAGCACAGATACGCAGTATTTT
CASSLGGTLSTDTQYF
>TRBV2|NA|TRBJ2-7|TRBD2
TGTGCCAGCAGTGATGAGCGGGGGGCCTACGAGCAGTACTTC
CASSDERGAYEQYF
>TRBV5-1|NA|TRBJ1-1|NA
TGCGCCAGCAGCTTAGACGGGGAGAACACTGAAGCTTTCTTT
CASSLDGENTEAFF
>TRBV11-2|NA|TRBJ2-2|NA
TGTGCCAGCAGCTTAGGGCAGGGCTCCACCGGGGAGCTGTTTTTT
CASSLGQGSTGELFF
>TRBV6-5|NA|TRBJ2-7|NA
TGTGCCAGCAGTTACAATCACCAGGGCTCCTACGAGCAGTACTTC
CASSYNHQGSYEQYF
>TRBV20-1|NA|TRBJ2-7|NA
TGCAGTGCTCTACAGGGAAGACAGCAGTACTTC
CSALQGRQQYF
>TRBV30|NA|TRBJ2-2|TRBD2
TGTGCCTGGAGTGCAGCGGGAGGTCTTCTCGGGGAGCTGTTTTTT
CAWSAAGGLLGELFF
>TRBV11-2|NA|TRBJ1-3|TRBD1
TGTGCCAGCAGCTTAGAGACAGGGGGCTTTGGAAACACCATATATTTT
CASSLETGGFGNTIYF
>TRBV19|NA|TRBJ2-1|NA
TGTGCCAGTCGGGGGATTGGCTACAATGAGCAGTTCTTC
CASRGIGYNEQFF
>TRBV19|NA|TRBJ2-3|NA
TGTGCCAGTAACGCGGGGAGCACAGATACGCAGTATTTT
CASNAGSTDTQYF
>TRBV18|NA|TRBJ2-3|NA
TGTGCCAGCTCGGTCGACAGCACAGATACGCAGTATTTT
CASSVDSTDTQYF
>TRBV30|NA|TRBJ2-7|TRBD1
TGTGCCTGGGGGACAGGGGGCCGATACGAGCAGTACTTC
CAWGTGGRYEQYF
>TRBV5-1|once|TRBJ2-1|TRBD2
TGCGCCAGCAGCCCAGCGGGACCGGGCTACAATGAGCAGTTCTTC
CASSPAGPGYNEQFF